The clone carrying this T cell receptor beta chain occurred a few times. This record belongs to a study of shared clonotypes between healthy human individuals. Study at large: The donors, two women and a few men, were aged 18 to 49.

Over several immunoSEQ plates, each subset's genomic DNA was distributed in even portions. The sequencing of unsorted PBMC DNA took place on ten immunoSEQ deep assay plates. Clones were read by immunoSEQ multiplex PCR, and TCRdb kept only the in-frame ones, dropping some. The sample includes 450,000 to 500,000 clones, 81% of them seen just once. Sample: PBMCs. The receptor's source is a woman between 40 and 55 years old in good health. Some clones in this sample may be carry-over from other donors' samples.

The CDR3 region is CASGRLAANEQFF. Here the CDR3 DNA reads TGCGCCAGCGGTCGACTAGCCGCGAATGAGCAGTTCTTC. The V gene is TRBV4-1, the J gene TRBJ2-1; 7 bases align to TRBD2. Germline CDR1 MGHRA, CDR2 YSYEKL. Trimming took 8 bases from V and 7 from J; bases not matched to a gene: 8. The CDR3 is made up of 13 amino acids.